What follows are 32 T cell receptor beta chains derived from one specimen sequenced in a study of T cells in Graves' hyperthyroidism and ophthalmopathy. Template material for amplifying TCR beta CDR3 regions consisted of RNA transcripts. An initial round of RT-PCR targeting the TCR CDR3 relied on the HTBI primer set. TCRdb redid the calling of the multiplex PCR reads with MiXCR, one entry per CDR3 protein. Of approximately 520,000 distinct CDR3 sequences listed, approximately 25% are singletons. Sequenced material: blood. These receptors were taken from a woman under 40 with Graves' ophthalmopathy.

This clonotype was seen repeatedly, ten times or more. This rearrangement joins TRBV2 to TRBJ2-7; tentatively, D is TRBD2 (5 bases). The CDR3 length is 15 residues. Trimming shortened V by 4 bases and J by 4 bases, and 17 bases separated the two germline ends. The V gene's germline CDR1 is SNHLY and CDR2 FYNNEI. This chain's CDR3 is CASSVVGESPYEQYF. Written as DNA, the CDR3 is TGTGCCAGCAGTGTCGTGGGAGAGAGCCCATACGAGCAGTACTTC.

This clonotype was seen at least ten times. The DNA for the CDR3 is TGTGCCAGCAGCTTAGTGGCGGACCTAAACACTGAAGCTTTCTTT. Its protein is CASSLVADLNTEAFF. The chain employs TRBV7-8 and TRBJ1-1; D not certain. Trimming stripped 1 base from V and 2 bases from J, with 11 bases between. The V gene's germline CDR1 is SGHVS and CDR2 FQNEAQ. The length of the CDR3 is 15 residues.

Here the CDR3 DNA reads TGTGCCAGCAGCCAAGTGGCTGGACTACGGGCCGAGCAGTACTTC. Translated, it gives CASSQVAGLRAEQYF. The chain links TRBV14 to TRBJ2-7; a possible D gene is TRBD2 (6 bases). CDR1 and CDR2 (germline): SGHDN, FVKESK. This CDR3 comprises 15 residues. Trimming left V 1 base short and J 6 bases short, with 16 bases between.

This clonotype has at least ten counts. This chain connects TRBV12-3 or TRBV12-4 to TRBJ1-1; D unclear. The V gene lost 3 bases and the J gene lost 5 bases, with 10 bases spanning the gap. The CDR3 is 13 residues long. The CDR3 here is CASSLWQTTEAFF. CDR3 bases: TGTGCCAGCAGTTTGTGGCAGACGACTGAAGCTTTCTTT.

In this sample, this clonotype turned up many times. This sequence joins TRBV19 and TRBJ2-5; no firm D call. CDR1 and CDR2 (germline): LNHDA, SQIVND (reference sequence). The length of the CDR3 is 14 residues. Trimming pared 3 bases from V and 2 bases from J, leaving 10 bases between. The CDR3 region has the DNA TGTGCCAGTAGTATGGGCAGGATGCAAGAGACCCAGTACTTC. Encoded protein: CASSMGRMQETQYF. The full variable domain, with the rest looked up from reference TRBV19 and TRBJ2-5, is DGGITQSPKYLFRKEGQNVTLSCEQNLNHDAMYWYRQDPGQGLRLIYYSQIVNDFQKGDIAEGYSVSREKKESFPLTVTSAQKNPTAFYLCASSMGRMQETQYFGPGTRLLVL.

This clonotype was found many times. The genes are TRBV29-1 and TRBJ2-2; perhaps TRBD1 as D (6 bases). The CDR3 is made up of 14 amino acids. Looked up from germline, CDR1 is SQVTM and CDR2 is ANQGSEA. V was trimmed by 4 bases and J by 1 base, leaving 10 bases between them. This CDR3 is CSVAGAVNTGELFF. CDR3 DNA sequence: TGCAGCGTTGCAGGGGCGGTGAACACCGGGGAGCTGTTTTTT.

This clonotype was counted ten times or more. The V call is TRBV20-1, the J call TRBJ2-7; TRBD1 might be the D (6 bases). The CDR3 runs 12 residues. Germline V gene lookup returns CDR1 DFQATT and CDR2 SNEGSKA (reference sequence). V was shortened by 1 base and J by 7 bases, with 11 bases between the two germline ends. Written as DNA, the CDR3 is TGCAGTGCTAGAGTGGGGGCCAGGGAGCAGTACTTC. Translated, it gives CSARVGAREQYF.

This clonotype was recorded many times. In nucleotides, the CDR3 is TGCGCCAGCAGTGTTCTTGGCCAAGAGACCCAGTACTTC. This sequence encodes CASSVLGQETQYF. The chain uses TRBV10-2 and TRBJ2-5; D is undetermined. Germline CDR1 WSHSY, CDR2 SAAADI. The ends were cut back, 4 bases at V and 1 base at J, with 7 bases in the middle. CDR3 length: 13 amino acids.

Notes on this clonotype: This CDR3 is missing its conserved last phenylalanine or tryptophan, likely due to a read error. The DNA is omitted, as the CDR3 cannot be located on it reliably, and the CDR3 follows TCRdb's listing. The chain recombines TRBV6-1 with TRBJ1-5; the table gives TRBD1 as D, unverified against the DNA. The germline gives CDR1 MNHNS, CDR2 SASEGT. Including both end residues, the CDR3 is 16 amino acids long. CDR3 loop: CASRGGMDRAGQPPHL.

The chain joins TRBV6-1 to TRBJ2-7; possible D gene TRBD1, 6 bases. CDR3 length: 14 amino acids. V lost 5 bases and J lost 1, with 12 bases in between. The V gene's germline CDR1 is MNHNS and CDR2 SASEGT. In nucleotides, the CDR3 is TGTGCCAGCAGTCCCACAGGGTTTTCCTACGAGCAGTACTTC. The encoded protein is CASSPTGFSYEQYF.

J is TRBJ2-2 and V is TRBV20-1; the match to TRBD2 covers 7 bases. The germline V gene encodes CDR1 DFQATT and CDR2 SNEGSKA (reference sequence). The CDR3 runs 16 residues. After removal of 5 bases from V and 0 bases from J, the junction contained 9 bases not matched to a gene. The CDR3 reads CSAPRVAGSNTGELFF. DNA for the CDR3: TGCAGTGCTCCCCGAGTAGCGGGTTCGAACACCGGGGAGCTGTTTTTT.

Concerning this clonotype: A read error may explain this, as a much larger clone is one base away. This sequence joins TRBV5-5 and TRBJ2-7, with a tentative D call TRBD1 (6 bases). Per the germline V gene, CDR1 is SGHKS and CDR2 is YYEKEE (reference sequence). Trimming left V 1 base short and J 2 bases short, with 10 bases between. The length of the CDR3 is 14 residues. The CDR3 DNA follows: TGTGCCAGCAGCTTGAGCCAGGGGACCTACGAGCAGTACGTC. It encodes CASSLSQGTYEQYV.

This clonotype was detected ten times or more. The genes are TRBV28 and TRBJ1-2; D might be TRBD1 (6 bases). Germline CDR1 MDHEN, CDR2 SYDVKM. The CDR3 has 15 amino acids. Trimming cost V 2 bases and J 1 base, with 11 bases left between them. The CDR3 is CASSLGQTINYGYTF. The CDR3 region has the DNA TGTGCCAGCAGTTTAGGACAGACAATTAACTATGGCTACACCTTC.

This clonotype was observed a handful of times. The rearrangement links TRBV7-2 to TRBJ1-3; D not resolved. V was pared by 3 bases and J by 0 bases, with 9 bases between. The CDR3 has 15 residues. Germline V lookup: CDR1 SGHTA, CDR2 FQGNSA. CDR3 nucleotide sequence: TGTGCCAGCAGCTTCGGAGGGAACTCTGGAAACACCATATATTTT. It is translated as CASSFGGNSGNTIYF.

This clonotype was seen a handful of times. V is TRBV12-3 or TRBV12-4 and J is TRBJ1-5, with D unresolved. There are 12 residues in the CDR3. V shed 7 bases and J shed 3 bases, with 7 bases lying between them. The CDR3, as DNA: TGTGCCAGCAAAAAATCCAATCAGCCCCAGCATTTT. Amino acids: CASKKSNQPQHF.

This clonotype has a handful of counts. The chain carries TRBV7-2 and TRBJ1-2; D not certain. Germline values: CDR1 SGHTA, CDR2 FQGNSA. Trimming took off 3 bases at V and 2 bases at J, with 7 bases between the two ends. This CDR3 spans 13 amino acids. The CDR3 coding sequence is TGTGCCAGCAGCTTTGCTCAGAACTATGGCTACACCTTC. Protein: CASSFAQNYGYTF.

This clonotype was seen ten or more times. The rearrangement links TRBV6-5 to TRBJ2-7; 7 bases match TRBD1. This CDR3 is built from 17 residues. V dropped 6 bases and J dropped 0; count of bases not matched to a gene: 14. Germline assignment: CDR1 MNHEY and CDR2 SVGAGI. In DNA, the CDR3 is TGTGCCAGCAGGAGATACAGGGGACGCGAATCCTCCTACGAGCAGTACTTC. This codes for CASRRYRGRESSYEQYF.

The chain recombines TRBV28 with TRBJ2-7; D remains ambiguous. V lost 3 bases and J 2 bases, leaving 14 bases between the germline ends. This CDR3 is built from 15 residues. CDR1 and CDR2 (germline): MDHEN, SYDVKM. CDR3 region: CASSFVSTLAYEQYF. The CDR3, as DNA: TGTGCCAGCAGTTTCGTTTCGACGTTAGCCTACGAGCAGTACTTC.

CDR3 loop: CASRADRAPGQYF. The CDR3 coding sequence is TGCGCCAGCAGAGCGGACAGGGCTCCCGGACAGTACTTC. V is TRBV5-1 and J is TRBJ2-7; 8 bases map to TRBD1. The trim removed 5 bases at V and 10 bases at J, leaving 11 bases unmatched. Looked up from germline, CDR1 is SGHRS and CDR2 is YFSETQ. CDR3 size: 13 residues.

The table lists this clonotype with many counts. The rearrangement joins TRBV5-1 to TRBJ2-6; TRBD1 matches at 7 bases. Germline V lookup: CDR1 SGHRS, CDR2 YFSETQ. The junction had 11 bases not matched to a gene; V was cut back by 7 bases and J by 1 base. This CDR3 region has 17 residues. The CDR3 coding sequence is TGCGCCAGCGGAGTACAGGGGCCGACTTCTGGGGCCAACGTCCTGACTTTC. Amino acid sequence: CASGVQGPTSGANVLTF.

The J gene is TRBJ1-2, the V gene TRBV29-1; TRBD1 is a possible D gene (5 bases). The V and J ends lost 0 bases and 8 bases respectively, with 16 bases between them. This CDR3 spans 14 amino acids. Germline lookup yields CDR1 SQVTM and CDR2 ANQGSEA. CDR3 DNA: TGCAGCGTTGAAGATCGGGGCAGGGATTGGGGCTACACCTTC. Its protein is CSVEDRGRDWGYTF.

This clonotype was observed many times. This CDR3 reads CASSEQAYEAYF. The CDR3 bases are TGTGCCAGCAGCGAACAGGCCTACGAGGCGTATTTT. V gene TRBV7-2 combines with J gene TRBJ2-3; tentative D call: TRBD1 (5 bases). V was cut by 5 bases and J by 14 bases, with 17 bases left in between. The V gene's germline CDR1 is SGHTA and CDR2 FQGNSA. The CDR3 contains 12 residues.

This clonotype was detected a few times. This rearrangement joins TRBV2 to TRBJ2-2; 9 bases match TRBD2. Germline V lookup: CDR1 SNHLY, CDR2 FYNNEI. Losses at the gene ends were 2 bases for V and 6 bases for J; bases not matched to a gene: 4. CDR3 length: 15 amino acids. CDR3 in amino acids: CASSERGLAPGELFF. The CDR3 DNA sequence: TGTGCCAGCAGTGAAAGGGGACTAGCTCCCGGGGAGCTGTTTTTT.

This clonotype was observed a few times. The chain carries TRBV20-1 and TRBJ2-1; perhaps TRBD2 as D (5 bases). The CDR3 runs to 15 residues. CDR1 and CDR2 (germline): DFQATT, SNEGSKA (reference sequence). The V end lost 0 bases, the J end lost 10 bases, and 19 bases lay between the germline ends. Here the CDR3 DNA reads TGCAGTGCTAGAGATCCCAGCGGCCCCGGCGGGGAGCAGTTCTTC. Its translation: CSARDPSGPGGEQFF.

The table lists this clonotype with many counts. The CDR3 nucleotides are TGTGCCAGCAGTTTGACGACCGATAGCAATCAGCCCCAGCATTTT. Protein: CASSLTTDSNQPQHF. The chain joins TRBV6-2 or TRBV6-3 to TRBJ1-5; D not resolved. The germline gives CDR1 MNHEY, CDR2 SVGEGT. The CDR3 covers 15 residues. Trimming removed 4 bases at V and 0 bases at J, with 10 bases between.

The chain recombines TRBV4-2 with TRBJ2-2, with a tentative D call TRBD1 (5 bases). Germline CDR1 and CDR2: LGHNA and YNFKEQ. The length of the CDR3 is 15 residues. Trimming shortened V by 0 bases and J by 9 bases, and 14 bases separated the two germline ends. The CDR3 DNA reads TGTGCCAGCAGCCAAGAGGGGCCTACTGTAAGGGAGCTGTTTTTT. This sequence encodes CASSQEGPTVRELFF.

This chain connects TRBV11-2 to TRBJ1-1; unclear D gene. V gave up 1 base and J gave up 2 bases, with 11 bases separating them. The CDR3 sequence is 15 residues long. Germline values: CDR1 SGHAT, CDR2 FQNNGV. In nucleotides, the CDR3 is TGTGCCAGCAGCTTAGTTCGGGGTATTAACACTGAAGCTTTCTTT. Translated: CASSLVRGINTEAFF.

This clonotype was recorded many times. The chain recombines TRBV7-6 with TRBJ2-5, with D tentatively TRBD2 (5 bases). The CDR3 covers 13 residues. Germline V CDR1 and CDR2: SGHVS, FNYEAQ. Trimming stripped 2 bases from V and 5 bases from J, with 9 bases between. The CDR3 DNA reads as TGTGCCAGCAGCTTAAGGGTAGCGGAGACCCAGTACTTC. This gives the protein CASSLRVAETQYF.

This clonotype was seen more than once but under ten times. The genes are TRBV6-2 or TRBV6-3 and TRBJ2-7, with TRBD2 matching over 10 bases. Germline CDR1 MNHEY, CDR2 SVGEGT. CDR3 length: 15 amino acids. The CDR3, as DNA: TGTGGAACGCGACCTAGCGGGAGAATTGATGGCGAGCAGTACTTC. It is translated as CGTRPSGRIDGEQYF.

At least ten counts were recorded for this clonotype. The rearrangement joins TRBV20-1 to TRBJ2-7; D is unresolved. Trimming removed 1 base at V and 4 bases at J, with 2 bases between. The germline V gene has CDR1 DFQATT and CDR2 SNEGSKA (reference sequence). This CDR3 comprises 10 residues. The CDR3 nucleotides read TGCAGTGCTAGAGGGTACGAGCAGTACTTC. This encodes CSARGYEQYF.

This clonotype was seen a handful of times. This chain joins TRBV15 and TRBJ2-7, with 7 bases aligning to TRBD1. The CDR3 is 15 amino acids. CDR1 and CDR2 (germline): LNHNV, YYDKDF (reference sequence). J was trimmed by 3 bases and V by 3 bases; bases with no gene match: 8. The CDR3 DNA sequence: TGTGCCACCAGCAGGGAACGACAGGGATTCTACGAGCAGTACTTC. Protein product: CATSRERQGFYEQYF.

The V and J genes are TRBV4-1 and TRBJ1-6; no definite D call. V was shortened by 2 bases and J by 3 bases, with 11 bases between the two germline ends. The CDR3 length is 16 residues. CDR1 and CDR2 from the germline V gene are MGHRA and YSYEKL. CDR3 protein: CASSQFVDGYNSPLHF. CDR3 sequence (DNA): TGCGCCAGCAGCCAATTTGTAGACGGCTATAATTCACCCCTCCACTTT.